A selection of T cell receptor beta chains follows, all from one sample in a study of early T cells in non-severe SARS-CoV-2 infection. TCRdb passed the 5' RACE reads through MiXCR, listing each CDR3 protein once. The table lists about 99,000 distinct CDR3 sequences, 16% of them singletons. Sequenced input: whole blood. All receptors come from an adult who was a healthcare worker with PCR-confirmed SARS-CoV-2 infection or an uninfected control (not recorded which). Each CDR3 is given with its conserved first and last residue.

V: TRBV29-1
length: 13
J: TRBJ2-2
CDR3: CSVLDTDTGELFF

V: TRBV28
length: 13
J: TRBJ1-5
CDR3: CASRPDGNQPQNF

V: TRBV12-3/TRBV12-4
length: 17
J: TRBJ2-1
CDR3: CASIPGLAGGAENEQFF

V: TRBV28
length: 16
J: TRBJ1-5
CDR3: CASTTGGLPPNQPQHF

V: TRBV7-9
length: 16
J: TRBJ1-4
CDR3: CASSLGVAGTNEKLFF

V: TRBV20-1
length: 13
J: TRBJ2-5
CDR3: CSAFSGSGETQYF

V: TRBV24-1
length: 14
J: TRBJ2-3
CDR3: CATSDFDNTDTQYF

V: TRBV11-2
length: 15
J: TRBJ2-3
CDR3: CASSLGNRAVDTQYF

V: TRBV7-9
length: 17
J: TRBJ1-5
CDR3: CASSFVTPGQRNQPQHF

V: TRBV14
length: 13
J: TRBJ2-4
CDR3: CATMMSGRNIQYF

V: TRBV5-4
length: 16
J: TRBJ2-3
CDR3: CASSPQARGQIVTQYF

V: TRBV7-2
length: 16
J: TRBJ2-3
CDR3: CASSLAPRTSTDTQYF

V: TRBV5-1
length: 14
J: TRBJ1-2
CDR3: CASSTQGMNYGYTF

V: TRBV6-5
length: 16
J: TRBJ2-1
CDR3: CASSIDLRGQYNEQFF

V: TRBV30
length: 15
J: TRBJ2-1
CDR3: CAWSELPGPNNEQFF

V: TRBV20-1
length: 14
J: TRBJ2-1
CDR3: CSARLGGSGNEQFF

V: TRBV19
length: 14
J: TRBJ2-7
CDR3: CASSPRTGAAEQYF

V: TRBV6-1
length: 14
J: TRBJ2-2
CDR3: CATHRGASTGELFF

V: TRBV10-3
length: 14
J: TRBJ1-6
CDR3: CAISEGMIGSPLHF

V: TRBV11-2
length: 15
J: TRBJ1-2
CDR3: CASSLEGQVNYGYTF

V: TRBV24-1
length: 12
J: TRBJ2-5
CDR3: CATSVGGETQYF

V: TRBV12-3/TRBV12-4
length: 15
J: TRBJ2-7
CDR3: CASTTGDKVSYEQYF

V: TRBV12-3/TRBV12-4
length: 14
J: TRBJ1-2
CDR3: CASSSGQGRTGYTF

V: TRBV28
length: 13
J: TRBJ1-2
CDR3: CASRWTVDYGYTF

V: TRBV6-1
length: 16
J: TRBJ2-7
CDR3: CASSLHRDRGRDEQYF

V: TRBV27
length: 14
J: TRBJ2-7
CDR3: CASSLSLPSYEQYF

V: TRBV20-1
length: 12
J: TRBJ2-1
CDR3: CSARDGRDKDVF

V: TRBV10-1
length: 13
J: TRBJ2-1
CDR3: CASSEFRGGEQFF

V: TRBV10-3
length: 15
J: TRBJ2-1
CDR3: CAIKEASSRGNEQFF

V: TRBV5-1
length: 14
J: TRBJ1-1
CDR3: CASTEGQANTEAFF

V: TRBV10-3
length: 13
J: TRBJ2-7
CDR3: CAISEDFSYEQYF

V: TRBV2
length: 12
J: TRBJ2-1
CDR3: CASSDSYNEQFF

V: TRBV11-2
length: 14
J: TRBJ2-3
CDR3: CATSTPAALYAQYF

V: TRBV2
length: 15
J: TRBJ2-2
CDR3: CASSEGTANTGELFF

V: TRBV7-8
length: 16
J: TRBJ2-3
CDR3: CASSLVGGISPDTQYF

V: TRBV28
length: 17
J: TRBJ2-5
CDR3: CASSRRLGSRIQETQYF

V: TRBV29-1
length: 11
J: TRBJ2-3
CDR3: CSVESLAGVYF